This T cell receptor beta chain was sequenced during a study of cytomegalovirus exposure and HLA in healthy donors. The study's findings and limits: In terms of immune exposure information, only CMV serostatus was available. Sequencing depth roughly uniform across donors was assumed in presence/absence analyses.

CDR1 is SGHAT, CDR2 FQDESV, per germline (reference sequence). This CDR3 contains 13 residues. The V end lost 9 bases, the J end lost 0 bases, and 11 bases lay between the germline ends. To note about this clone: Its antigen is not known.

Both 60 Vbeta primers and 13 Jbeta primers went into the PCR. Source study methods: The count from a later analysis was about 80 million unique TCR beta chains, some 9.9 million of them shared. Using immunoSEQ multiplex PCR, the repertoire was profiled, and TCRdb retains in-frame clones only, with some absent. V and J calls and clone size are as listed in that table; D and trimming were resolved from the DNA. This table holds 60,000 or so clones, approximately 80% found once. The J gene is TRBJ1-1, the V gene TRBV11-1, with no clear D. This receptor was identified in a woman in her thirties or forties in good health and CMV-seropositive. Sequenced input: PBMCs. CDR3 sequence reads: CASSQNLNTEAFF. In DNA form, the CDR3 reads TGTGCCAGTAGCCAGAATTTGAACACTGAAGCTTTCTTT.